This T cell receptor (beta chain) was captured by sequencing in a study of Graves' ophthalmopathy and Graves' hyperthyroidism. This clonotype was observed many times. Its specificity is unknown. Study-wide points: Discrimination between ophthalmopathy and stable hyperthyroidism by a 13-signature model showed nearly 90% sensitivity and less than 84% specificity. As the model predicted ophthalmopathy progression, it achieved a sensitivity of about 71% and a specificity of approximately 72%.

RNA served as the template for amplifying TCR beta CDR3 regions. The first-round RT-PCR employed HTBI primers together with the Qiagen OneStep RT-PCR kit. A multiplex PCR was then performed as the second round. Each CDR3 protein is one row after TCRdb ran MiXCR on the multiplex PCR reads. This repertoire shows some 400,000 distinct CDR3 sequences, 15% to 20% found once; its top ten account for around 1.5%. Germline lookup yields CDR1 LNHDA and CDR2 SQIVND (reference sequence). Trimming stripped 6 bases from V and 6 bases from J, with 8 bases between. The CDR3 is 11 amino acids. The chain recombines TRBV19 with TRBJ1-1; D not certain. The receptor comes from a woman aged 18-29 years with Graves' ophthalmopathy. The specimen sequenced was peripheral blood. This CDR3 reads CASRPVPEAFF. The CDR3 DNA reads TGTGCCAGTAGGCCCGTACCTGAAGCTTTCTTT.